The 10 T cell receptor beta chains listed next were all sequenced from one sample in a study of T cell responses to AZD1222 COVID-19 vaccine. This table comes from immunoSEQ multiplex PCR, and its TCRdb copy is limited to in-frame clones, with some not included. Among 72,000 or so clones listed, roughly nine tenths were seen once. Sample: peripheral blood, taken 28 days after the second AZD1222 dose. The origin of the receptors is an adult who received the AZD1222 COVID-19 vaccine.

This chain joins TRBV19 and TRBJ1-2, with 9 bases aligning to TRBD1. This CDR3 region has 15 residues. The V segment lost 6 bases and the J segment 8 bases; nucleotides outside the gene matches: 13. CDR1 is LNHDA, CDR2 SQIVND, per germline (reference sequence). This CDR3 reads CASRPSRTGEEGYTF. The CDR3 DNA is TGTGCCAGTAGACCTTCTAGGACAGGGGAGGAAGGCTACACCTTC.

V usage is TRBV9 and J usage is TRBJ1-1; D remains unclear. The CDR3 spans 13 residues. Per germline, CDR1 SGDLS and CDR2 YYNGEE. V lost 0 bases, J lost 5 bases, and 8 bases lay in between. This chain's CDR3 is CASSVESETEAFF. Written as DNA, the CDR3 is TGTGCCAGCAGCGTAGAGTCGGAGACTGAAGCTTTCTTT.

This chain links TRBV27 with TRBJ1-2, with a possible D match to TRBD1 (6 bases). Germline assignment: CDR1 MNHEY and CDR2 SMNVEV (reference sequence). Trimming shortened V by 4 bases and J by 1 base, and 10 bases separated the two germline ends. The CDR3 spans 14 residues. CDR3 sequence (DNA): TGTGCCAGCAGTTCCTCGGACAGTAACTATGGCTACACCTTC. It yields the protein CASSSSDSNYGYTF.

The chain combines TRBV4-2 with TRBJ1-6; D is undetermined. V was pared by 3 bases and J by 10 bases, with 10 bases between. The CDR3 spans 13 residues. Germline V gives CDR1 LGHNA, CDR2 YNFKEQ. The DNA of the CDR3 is TGTGCCAGCAGCCAGGGTGAGGGCTCACCCCTCCACTTT. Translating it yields CASSQGEGSPLHF.

CDR3 amino acids: CASSIDRGLGYTF. The CDR3 nucleotides are TGTGCCAGTAGTATCGACAGGGGTTTGGGCTACACCTTC. This chain links TRBV19 with TRBJ1-2, with 8 bases fitting TRBD1. CDR1 is LNHDA and CDR2 is SQIVND in the germline V gene (reference sequence). The trim removed 3 bases at V and 8 bases at J, leaving 5 bases unmatched. This CDR3 contains 13 residues.

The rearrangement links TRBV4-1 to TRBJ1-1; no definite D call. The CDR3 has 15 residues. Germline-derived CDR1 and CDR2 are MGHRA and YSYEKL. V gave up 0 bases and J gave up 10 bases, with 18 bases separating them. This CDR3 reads CASSQDLRNRLGAFF. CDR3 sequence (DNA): TGCGCCAGCAGCCAAGACCTCAGGAACCGGCTGGGAGCTTTCTTT.

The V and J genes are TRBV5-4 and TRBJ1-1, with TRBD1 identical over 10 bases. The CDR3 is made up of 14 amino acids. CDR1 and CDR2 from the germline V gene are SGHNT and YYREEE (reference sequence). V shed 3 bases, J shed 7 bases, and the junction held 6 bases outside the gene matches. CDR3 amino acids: CASSWETGGVEAFF. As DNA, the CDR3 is TGTGCCAGCAGCTGGGAGACAGGGGGCGTTGAAGCTTTCTTT.

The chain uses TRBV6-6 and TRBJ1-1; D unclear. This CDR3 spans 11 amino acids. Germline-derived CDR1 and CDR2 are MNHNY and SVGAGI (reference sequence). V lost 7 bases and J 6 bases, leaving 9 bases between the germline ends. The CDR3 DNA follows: TGTGCCAGCACCACGGCGGCTGAAGCTTTCTTT. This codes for CASTTAAEAFF.

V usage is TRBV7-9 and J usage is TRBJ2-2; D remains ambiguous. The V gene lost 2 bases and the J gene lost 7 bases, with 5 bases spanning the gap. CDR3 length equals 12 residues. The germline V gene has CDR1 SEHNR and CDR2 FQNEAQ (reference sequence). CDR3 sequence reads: CASSLTRGELFF. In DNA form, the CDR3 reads TGTGCCAGCAGCTTAACCCGCGGGGAGCTGTTTTTT.

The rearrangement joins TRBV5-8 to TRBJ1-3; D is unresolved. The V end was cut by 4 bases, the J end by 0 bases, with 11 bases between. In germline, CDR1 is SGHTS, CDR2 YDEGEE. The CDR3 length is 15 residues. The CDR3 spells CASSHDGYSGNTIYF. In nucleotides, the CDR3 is TGTGCCAGCAGCCATGACGGCTACTCTGGAAACACCATATATTTT.